These 8 T cell receptor beta chains originate from one sample sequenced in a study of blood T cell repertoires in COVID-19. This table comes from immunoSEQ multiplex PCR, and its TCRdb copy is limited to in-frame clones, with some not included. The table has just over 250,000 clones, less than 90% seen once. Input material: peripheral blood. The source of these receptors is a man aged 60-69 years who had recovered from COVID-19.

This chain connects TRBV3-1 (or the pseudogene TRBV3-2) to TRBJ2-3; TRBD2 matches 9 bases. The CDR3 is 17 residues long. From germline, CDR1 is LGHDT and CDR2 YNNKEL (reference sequence). Germline trimming cut 4 bases from V and 2 bases from J; bases unmatched to any gene: 10. CDR3 DNA sequence: TGTGCCAGCAGCCGACGTGGGCGGGGGGGCCTCACAGATACGCAGTATTTT. Residues: CASSRRGRGGLTDTQYF.

The chain is built from TRBV12-3 or TRBV12-4 and TRBJ2-7; 9 positions match TRBD2. The CDR3 totals 13 residues. The ends lost 6 bases at V and 1 base at J; junction bases unmatched: 1. CDR3 bases: TGTGCCAGCAGGAGCGGGGGGTCCTACGAGCAGTACTTC. It translates to CASRSGGSYEQYF.

V usage is TRBV10-1 and J usage is TRBJ2-7; 11 bases align to TRBD1. Germline CDR1 WNHNN, CDR2 SYGVQD (reference sequence). V was pared by 6 bases and J by 5 bases, with 9 bases of the junction left unmatched. The CDR3 has 15 amino acids. The CDR3 protein is CASSNRDRGNNEQYF. The CDR3 coding sequence is TGCGCCAGCAGCAACCGGGACAGGGGGAATAACGAGCAGTACTTC.

The count of this clone is one. This chain connects TRBV4-2 to TRBJ2-2; 16 bases are a match to TRBD2. The CDR3 runs 18 residues. The germline gives CDR1 LGHNA, CDR2 YNFKEQ. V lost 3 bases to trimming and J lost 7 bases; unmatched junction nucleotides: 8. The CDR3 loop is CASSQLGLAGGPNGELFF. CDR3 coding DNA: TGTGCCAGCAGCCAGTTGGGACTAGCGGGGGGGCCGAACGGGGAGCTGTTTTTT.

In DNA form, the CDR3 reads TGTGCCAGCAGTGGGGACAGGCCCCACGAGCAGTACTTC. Its protein product is CASSGDRPHEQYF. The chain recombines TRBV6-2 or TRBV6-3 with TRBJ2-7; 8 bases line up with TRBD1. Germline V CDR1 and CDR2: MNHEY, SVGEGT. The CDR3 consists of 13 residues. Unmatched junction bases numbered 5, after V lost 5 bases and J lost 5 bases.

This chain connects TRBV5-1 to TRBJ1-1; tentative D call: TRBD1 (6 bases). Germline V CDR1 and CDR2: SGHRS, YFSETQ. The V end lost 2 bases, the J end lost 3 bases, and 26 bases lay between the germline ends. The CDR3 spans 19 residues. The CDR3 DNA is TGCGCCAGCAGCTTCGTTTTTTTCACAGGGTTGAAATCTGACACTGAAGCTTTCTTT. This translates into CASSFVFFTGLKSDTEAFF.

In its sample, this clone was seen a few times. This chain uses TRBV11-1 with TRBJ1-1; possible D gene TRBD1, 6 bases. The length of the CDR3 is 14 residues. V was trimmed by 5 bases and J by 7 bases, leaving 17 bases between them. Germline lookup yields CDR1 SGHAT and CDR2 FQDESV (reference sequence). The CDR3 DNA sequence: TGTGCCAGCAGCCAAACAACCGACAGGCTTGAAGCTTTCTTT. This codes for CASSQTTDRLEAFF.

This chain joins TRBV9 and TRBJ2-7, with 8 positions matching TRBD1. The CDR3 contains 18 residues. Germline V gene lookup returns CDR1 SGDLS and CDR2 YYNGEE. V lost 4 bases, J lost 1 base, and 16 bases stayed unmatched. Here the CDR3 reads CASSTSGTGRPFSYEQYF. CDR3 bases: TGTGCCAGCAGCACTTCCGGGACAGGACGACCTTTTTCCTACGAGCAGTACTTC.